The rows below give T cell receptor beta chains drawn from one sample of a study of Tregs in tolerant kidney transplant recipients. TCRdb's table, derived via immunoSEQ multiplex PCR, lists solely in-frame clones and lacks some. The repertoire holds about 64,000 clones, with 95% to 98% as singletons. Sequencing used Tregs from blood, obtained before the transplant. The receptors were sampled from a human donor who received a combined kidney and bone marrow transplant. Both conserved end residues are part of each CDR3. The D gene is left open where the match is weak.

D: TRBD1
J: TRBJ1-1
V: TRBV4-3
CDR3: CASSQRSGGRAFF

D: TRBD1
J: TRBJ2-5
V: TRBV2
CDR3: CASSEPTGNLQETQYF

D: TRBD1
J: TRBJ1-1
V: TRBV4-3
CDR3: CASSLQGANTEAFF

D: .
J: TRBJ2-7
V: TRBV25-1
CDR3: CASSQRQYSYEQYF

D: TRBD2
J: TRBJ2-3
V: TRBV7-2
CDR3: CASSPRTSIAQYF

D: .
J: TRBJ2-3
V: TRBV7-6
CDR3: CASSLAASSDTQYF

D: TRBD2
J: TRBJ2-1
V: TRBV15
CDR3: CATSRRAGVAGNEQFF

D: .
J: TRBJ1-5
V: TRBV6-5
CDR3: CASRKQGVSNQPQHF

D: .
J: TRBJ2-5
V: TRBV7-2
CDR3: CASSFYPYQETQYF

D: .
J: TRBJ2-1
V: TRBV29-1
CDR3: CSVSRYNEQFF

D: TRBD1
J: TRBJ1-2
V: TRBV18
CDR3: CASSPETGALYGYTF

D: .
J: TRBJ1-2
V: TRBV19
CDR3: CASSIAYRIHTGYTF

D: .
J: TRBJ1-1
V: TRBV27
CDR3: CASSLLSLSDTEAFF

D: TRBD1
J: TRBJ1-6
V: TRBV13
CDR3: CASSLTGTGGNSPLHF

D: .
J: TRBJ1-6
V: TRBV4-3
CDR3: CASSHPRGRGNSPLHF

D: .
J: TRBJ2-7
V: TRBV28
CDR3: CASRAPGGAAEQYF

D: TRBD1
J: TRBJ1-4
V: TRBV28
CDR3: CASSWYRGWLEKLFF

D: .
J: TRBJ2-7
V: TRBV11-1
CDR3: CASSLRDVRGEQYF

D: TRBD1
J: TRBJ2-7
V: TRBV11-1
CDR3: CASSPGQIYEQYF

D: TRBD1
J: TRBJ2-7
V: TRBV18
CDR3: CASSPGTGQRRDEQYF

D: .
J: TRBJ2-3
V: TRBV9
CDR3: CASSRTGHISDTQYF

D: .
J: TRBJ1-1
V: TRBV4-2
CDR3: CASSQGIHFYLNTEAFF

D: TRBD1
J: TRBJ2-2
V: TRBV30
CDR3: CAWMTGQGHTGELFF

D: TRBD1
J: TRBJ1-1
V: TRBV11-2
CDR3: CASSLSSGQGFTEAFF

D: TRBD2
J: TRBJ2-1
V: TRBV5-1
CDR3: CASRASGSSYNEQFF

D: TRBD1
J: TRBJ1-5
V: TRBV5-8
CDR3: CASSFSVWQGVQPQHF

D: TRBD1
J: TRBJ2-7
V: TRBV4-2
CDR3: CASSQGTGQGRSYEQYF

D: .
J: TRBJ1-1
V: TRBV27
CDR3: CASSLFALTTEAFF

D: .
J: TRBJ1-2
V: TRBV2
CDR3: CASSEPRGGYGYTF